This passage covers 14 T cell receptor beta chains from one sample sequenced in a study of blood T cell repertoires in COVID-19. TCRdb's table, derived via immunoSEQ multiplex PCR, lists solely in-frame clones and lacks some. The data contain roughly 77,000 clones, about 80% of them singletons. The sample consisted of peripheral blood. All receptors derive from a man aged 60-69 years with active or convalescent COVID-19.

The V gene is TRBV6-5, the J gene TRBJ1-2, with a weak D call TRBD1 (6 bases). CDR1 is MNHEY and CDR2 is SVGAGI in the germline V gene. The CDR3 loop spans 14 amino acids. Trimming took 6 bases from V and 4 from J, leaving 15 bases between them. CDR3 sequence reads: CASSTQGLGYGYTF. Here the CDR3 DNA reads TGTGCCAGCAGCACCCAGGGGCTCGGCTATGGCTACACCTTC.

The chain has TRBV27 and TRBJ2-3, with 9 bases identical to TRBD2. V was pared by 3 bases and J by 2 bases, with 6 bases of the junction left unmatched. The germline V gene encodes CDR1 MNHEY and CDR2 SMNVEV (reference sequence). CDR3 length equals 16 residues. The CDR3 is CASSLSSGVYTDTQYF. CDR3 sequence (DNA): TGTGCCAGCAGTTTGTCTAGCGGGGTCTACACAGATACGCAGTATTTT.

V gene TRBV28 combines with J gene TRBJ1-3; perhaps TRBD1 as D (5 bases). Germline V gives CDR1 MDHEN, CDR2 SYDVKM. The ends were cut back, 10 bases at V and 2 bases at J, with 15 bases in the middle. CDR3 length: 14 amino acids. CDR3 sequence (DNA): TGTGCCACGGGTCCCGGGGGGACTGGAAACACCATATATTTT. Protein sequence: CATGPGGTGNTIYF.

The CDR3 region has the DNA TGTGCAACCCTTAATACAGCCGGGGAGCTGTTTTTT. Its protein is CATLNTAGELFF. The V and J genes are TRBV28 and TRBJ2-2; D gene unclear. CDR1 and CDR2 from the germline V gene are MDHEN and SYDVKM. This CDR3 contains 12 residues.

V usage is TRBV18 and J usage is TRBJ2-5, with D unclear. The V gene's germline CDR1 is KGHSH and CDR2 LQKENI. V was trimmed by 0 bases and J by 5 bases, leaving 13 bases between them. The CDR3 has 15 amino acids. CDR3 residues: CASSPPRALGETQYF. CDR3 DNA: TGTGCCAGCTCACCACCCAGAGCGCTTGGGGAGACCCAGTACTTC.

The chain uses TRBV3-1 (or the pseudogene TRBV3-2) and TRBJ1-5; the D gene is possibly TRBD1 (5 bases). The CDR3 spans 12 residues. Germline V gene data show CDR1 as LGHDT and CDR2 as YNNKEL (reference sequence). Trimming took 5 bases from V and 7 from J, leaving 9 bases between them. The CDR3 protein is CASSGTGQPQHF. CDR3 nucleotides: TGTGCCAGCAGCGGGACTGGGCAGCCCCAGCATTTT.

The J gene is TRBJ1-4, the V gene TRBV5-4; TRBD1 agrees at 11 bases. The CDR3 contains 14 residues. The V segment lost 5 bases and the J segment 8 bases; nucleotides outside the gene matches: 5. Germline-derived CDR1 and CDR2 are SGHNT and YYREEE (reference sequence). The CDR3, as DNA: TGTGCCAGCAGACCGGGACAGGGGGGAGAAAAACTGTTTTTT. It encodes CASRPGQGGEKLFF.

This chain connects TRBV28 to TRBJ2-7; 12 bases align to TRBD1. Germline-derived CDR1 and CDR2 are MDHEN and SYDVKM. CDR3 size: 14 residues. The ends lost 6 bases at V and 8 bases at J; junction bases unmatched: 8. The CDR3 DNA reads TGTGCCAGCAGCAACCGGGACAGGGGGCAACAGCAGTACTTC. Its protein product is CASSNRDRGQQQYF.

V is TRBV18 and J is TRBJ1-2; 8 bases align to TRBD1. The CDR3 loop spans 16 amino acids. The J segment lost 0 bases and the V segment lost 4 bases, leaving 7 bases of the junction unmatched. Germline-derived CDR1 and CDR2 are KGHSH and LQKENI. The CDR3: CASSRGQGTSNYGYTF. CDR3 DNA: TGTGCCAGCTCACGAGGACAGGGTACTTCTAACTATGGCTACACCTTC.

The CDR3 DNA is TGTGCCAGCAGCTTAACCCGGTCCCTCGGGAATGAGCAGTTCTTC. Amino acids: CASSLTRSLGNEQFF. The chain uses TRBV7-3 and TRBJ2-1; D is uncertain. From germline, CDR1 is SGHTA and CDR2 FQGTGA. The ends were cut back, 0 bases at V and 7 bases at J, with 13 bases in the middle. The CDR3 consists of 15 residues.

The V gene is TRBV29-1, the J gene TRBJ1-4; tentatively, D is TRBD1 (6 bases). The CDR3 sequence is 13 residues long. CDR1 is SQVTM and CDR2 is ANQGSEA in the germline V gene. Trimming removed 2 bases from V and 6 bases from J, with 10 bases in between. The CDR3 region has the DNA TGCAGCGTTGAATTGGCAGGGGATGAAAAACTGTTTTTT. Its protein product is CSVELAGDEKLFF.

This clone was counted a few times. CDR3 DNA sequence: TGTGCCAGCAGCCCTTACACCGGGGAGCTGTTTTTT. This codes for CASSPYTGELFF. The V gene is TRBV9, the J gene TRBJ2-2; D unresolved. The CDR3 loop spans 12 amino acids. V lost 4 bases to trimming and J lost 3 bases, with 4 bases between them. The V gene's germline CDR1 is SGDLS and CDR2 YYNGEE. Drawing the rest from reference TRBV9 and TRBJ2-2, the complete variable domain is DSGVTQTPKHLITATGQRVTLRCSPRSGDLSVYWYQQSLDQGLQFLIQYYNGEERAKGNILERFSAQQFPDLHSELNLSSLELGDSALYFCASSPYTGELFFGEGSRLTVL.

This CDR3 is CSATGVSYNEQFF. DNA of the CDR3: TGCAGCGCTACAGGGGTTTCCTACAATGAGCAGTTCTTC. The chain joins TRBV29-1 to TRBJ2-1, with 7 bases matching TRBD1. Germline V CDR1 and CDR2: SQVTM, ANQGSEA. This CDR3 region has 13 residues. V lost 7 bases to trimming and J lost 1 base; unmatched junction nucleotides: 4.

This chain links TRBV2 with TRBJ1-4; D call uncertain. Germline loops: CDR1 SNHLY, CDR2 FYNNEI. Between the trimmed V and J ends, which lost 3 bases and 2 bases, there was a span of 7 bases. CDR3 length: 14 residues. For the CDR3, the DNA is TGTGCCAGCAGTGAGGGAGTGACTAATGAAAAACTGTTTTTT. It yields the protein CASSEGVTNEKLFF.